A single sample gave rise to the 32 T cell receptor beta chains below, sequenced in a study of identical twins. TCRdb analysed the 5' RACE reads with MiXCR anew, one entry per CDR3 protein. Of some 660,000 distinct CDR3 sequences listed, 8.6% were seen once; the top ten hold approximately 0.96%. This sample was shared with a second study, whose subject was yellow fever vaccine responses in identical twins.

Sequences were obtained from PBMCs. These receptors were collected from a woman aged 18-35 years in good health.

This clonotype was picked up many times. V and J are TRBV28 and TRBJ2-7; unclear D gene. The CDR3 sequence is 12 residues long. V lost 6 bases and J 1 base, leaving 7 bases between the germline ends. Germline CDR1 is MDHEN and CDR2 is SYDVKM. The CDR3 coding sequence is TGTGCCAGCAGCTTGTTATCCTACGAGCAGTACTTC. Translation: CASSLLSYEQYF.

This clonotype was detected only a few times. The chain couples TRBV5-1 to TRBJ2-7; either TRBD1 or TRBD2 may fit D (5 bases each). Trimming cost V 0 bases and J 0 bases, with 10 bases left between them. The CDR3 contains 15 residues. The germline V gene encodes CDR1 SGHRS and CDR2 YFSETQ. The CDR3 DNA follows: TGCGCCAGCAGCTTGGCGGGACCAAGCTCCTACGAGCAGTACTTC. This gives the protein CASSLAGPSSYEQYF.

This clonotype was seen many times. The J gene is TRBJ2-5, the V gene TRBV3-1; D not certain. The CDR3 is 13 amino acids. The germline CDR1 and CDR2 sequences are LGHDT and YNNKEL (reference sequence). Trimming shortened V by 1 base and J by 5 bases, and 8 bases separated the two germline ends. This CDR3 reads CASSQVGTETQYF. In DNA form, the CDR3 reads TGTGCCAGCAGCCAAGTGGGAACGGAGACCCAGTACTTC.

The J gene is TRBJ2-3, the V gene TRBV2; maybe TRBD2 (5 bases). The CDR3 loop spans 14 amino acids. The V gene lost 10 bases and the J gene lost 5 bases, with 19 bases spanning the gap. Germline V gene sequence: CDR1 SNHLY, CDR2 FYNNEI. CDR3 residues: CATTLRIGVDTQYF. In DNA, the CDR3 is TGTGCCACCACTCTACGGATCGGGGTAGATACGCAGTATTTT.

There are many counts of this clonotype. J is TRBJ1-1 and V is TRBV6-5; TRBD1 aligns across 7 bases. Germline V gives CDR1 MNHEY, CDR2 SVGAGI. The CDR3 contains 14 residues. V dropped 4 bases and J dropped 5; count of bases not matched to a gene: 7. The CDR3 DNA sequence: TGTGCCAGCAGTTCTAGGGGGCGGGGGACTGAAGCTTTCTTT. Amino acids: CASSSRGRGTEAFF.

The chain joins TRBV11-2 to TRBJ2-2, with D perhaps matching TRBD1 (6 bases). Deletions cut 4 bases from V and 7 bases from J, with 16 bases between. CDR3 length: 15 residues. Germline assignment: CDR1 SGHAT and CDR2 FQNNGV. CDR3 loop: CASSSTGIYGGELFF. CDR3 nucleotides: TGTGCCAGCAGCTCTACAGGGATTTACGGCGGGGAGCTGTTTTTT.

The sample holds a few counts of this clonotype. This rearrangement joins TRBV28 to TRBJ2-4; TRBD2 aligns across 8 bases. The V and J ends lost 6 bases and 7 bases, in that order; junction bases with no gene match: 11. Per germline, CDR1 MDHEN and CDR2 SYDVKM. The CDR3 loop spans 15 amino acids. The CDR3 DNA follows: TGTGCCAGCAGCGGGGGGGCCACTGGATTTAACATTCAGTACTTC. Protein sequence: CASSGGATGFNIQYF.

The rearrangement links TRBV7-2 to TRBJ2-3, with D possibly being TRBD2 (7 bases). CDR3 size: 13 residues. Per germline, CDR1 SGHTA and CDR2 FQGNSA. Trimming shortened V by 5 bases and J by 2 bases, and 8 bases separated the two germline ends. The CDR3 DNA reads TGTGCCAGCAGCGGGGGGGCCACAGATACGCAGTATTTT. Translation: CASSGGATDTQYF.

The chain joins TRBV24-1 to TRBJ2-7; D gene unclear. The CDR3 runs 13 residues. V gave up 5 bases and J gave up 4 bases, with 11 bases separating them. CDR1 is KGHDR and CDR2 is SFDVKD in the germline V gene. The CDR3 reads CATSGSARYEQYF. Here the CDR3 DNA reads TGTGCCACCAGTGGAAGCGCTCGTTACGAGCAGTACTTC.

The chain links TRBV29-1 to TRBJ2-1, with 12 bases aligning to TRBD2. V shed 3 bases and J 0 bases; nucleotides not matched to a gene: 6. Looked up from germline, CDR1 is SQVTM and CDR2 is ANQGSEA. The CDR3 is 17 residues long. The CDR3 loop reads CSVELLAGGSSYNEQFF. CDR3 coding DNA: TGCAGCGTTGAGTTACTAGCGGGGGGAAGCTCCTACAATGAGCAGTTCTTC.

This clonotype was detected a few times. The rearrangement uses TRBV20-1 and TRBJ2-5; TRBD2 aligns across 8 bases. The CDR3 runs 13 residues. Germline V gene sequence: CDR1 DFQATT, CDR2 SNEGSKA (reference sequence). The V and J ends lost 1 base and 3 bases, in that order; junction bases with no gene match: 1. Written as DNA, the CDR3 is TGCAGTGCTAGAGTTAGCGGGGAAGAGACCCAGTACTTC. Translating gives CSARVSGEETQYF.

In this sample, this clonotype turned up a few times. The chain recombines TRBV5-5 with TRBJ2-7; 10 bases map to TRBD1. After removal of 3 bases from V and 4 bases from J, the junction contained 7 bases not matched to a gene. CDR1 is SGHKS and CDR2 is YYEKEE in the germline V gene (reference sequence). The CDR3 covers 15 residues. The CDR3 region is CASSSRDRGTYEQYF. The CDR3 coding sequence is TGTGCCAGCAGCTCCCGGGACAGGGGTACTTACGAGCAGTACTTC. The full variable domain, completed using reference TRBV5-5 and TRBJ2-7, is DAGVTQSPTHLIKTRGQQVTLRCSPISGHKSVSWYQQVLGQGPQFIFQYYEKEERGRGNFPDRFSARQFPNYSSELNVNALLLGDSALYLCASSSRDRGTYEQYFGPGTRLTVT.

The chain employs TRBV5-1 and TRBJ2-5; TRBD2 might be the D (6 bases). The length of the CDR3 is 16 residues. CDR1 SGHRS and CDR2 YFSETQ come from the germline V gene. Deletions cut 3 bases from V and 4 bases from J, with 19 bases between. The CDR3 reads CASSSLAATISETQYF. The CDR3 DNA reads TGCGCCAGCAGCTCGTTAGCGGCCACTATTTCAGAGACCCAGTACTTC.

In its sample, this clonotype was seen a few times. The chain has TRBV7-2 and TRBJ2-7; D call uncertain. Germline CDR1 SGHTA, CDR2 FQGNSA. Trimming took 3 bases from V and 3 from J, leaving 9 bases between them. This CDR3 spans 13 amino acids. DNA of the CDR3: TGTGCCAGCAGCTTGGGGTACGGCTACGAGCAGTACTTC. Its translation is CASSLGYGYEQYF.

This chain joins TRBV2 and TRBJ2-4, with D maybe TRBD1 (5 bases). The V gene lost 7 bases and the J gene lost 0 bases, with 10 bases spanning the gap. CDR1 and CDR2 from the germline V gene are SNHLY and FYNNEI. The CDR3 spans 14 residues. The CDR3 loop reads CASNNDRAKNIQYF. The CDR3 DNA is TGTGCCAGCAACAACGACAGAGCCAAAAACATTCAGTACTTC. Filled out from reference TRBV2 and TRBJ2-4, the complete variable domain reads EPEVTQTPSHQVTQMGQEVILRCVPISNHLYFYWYRQILGQKVEFLVSFYNNEISEKSEIFDDQFSVERPDGSNFTLKIRSTKLEDSAMYFCASNNDRAKNIQYFGAGTRLSVL.

A few counts support this clonotype. The chain joins TRBV20-1 to TRBJ2-3; 8 nucleotides agree with TRBD2. V gave up 3 bases and J gave up 6 bases; unmatched junction bases: 14. Germline values: CDR1 DFQATT, CDR2 SNEGSKA (reference sequence). The CDR3 is made up of 16 amino acids. This CDR3 reads CSASPFAGGSEDTQYF. CDR3 coding DNA: TGCAGTGCTAGCCCCTTTGCGGGGGGTAGCGAGGATACGCAGTATTTT.

This clonotype was counted ten times or more. The J gene is TRBJ2-7, the V gene TRBV7-2, with D uncertain. Germline V gene sequence: CDR1 SGHTA, CDR2 FQGNSA. Trimming removed 0 bases from V and 3 bases from J, with 9 bases in between. The CDR3 length is 14 residues. CDR3 in amino acids: CASSLAQQHYEQYF. In DNA, the CDR3 is TGTGCCAGCAGCTTAGCCCAGCAGCACTACGAGCAGTACTTC.

Of note for this clonotype: Without the conserved terminal phenylalanine or tryptophan, this CDR3 likely stems from a read error. The chain couples TRBV3-1 to TRBJ2-7, with 11 bases identical to TRBD1. The ends lost 1 base at V and 5 bases at J; junction bases unmatched: 10. Per the germline V gene, CDR1 is LGHDT and CDR2 is YNNKEL (reference sequence). The CDR3 runs to 17 residues. CDR3 coding DNA: TGTGCCAGCAGCCAAGGGTTTGCTCGGACAGGGGGCAACGAGCAGTACATC. This codes for CASSQGFARTGGNEQYI.

This clonotype was seen at least ten times. The chain couples TRBV28 to TRBJ2-1; 11 bases are shared with TRBD1. The germline V gene has CDR1 MDHEN and CDR2 SYDVKM. V lost 5 bases to trimming and J lost 1 base; unmatched junction nucleotides: 10. There are 18 residues in the CDR3. CDR3 protein: CASSGGDRGLASYNEQFF. The CDR3 bases are TGTGCCAGCAGTGGTGGGGACAGGGGGTTAGCGTCCTACAATGAGCAGTTCTTC.

This clonotype came up a few times. The rearrangement links TRBV9 to TRBJ2-1; the D gene could be TRBD1 or TRBD2 (6 bases each). Trimming left V 2 bases short and J 5 bases short, with 17 bases between. Germline lookup yields CDR1 SGDLS and CDR2 YYNGEE. The CDR3 has 16 amino acids. The CDR3 coding sequence is TGTGCCAGCAGCGTCCTCCTTACGGGGGCCCACAATGAGCAGTTCTTC. Translation: CASSVLLTGAHNEQFF.

This clonotype has just a few counts. The rearrangement links TRBV4-3 to TRBJ2-7; 10 positions match TRBD1. The CDR3 is 15 residues long. Germline values: CDR1 LGHNA, CDR2 YSLEER. Trimming removed 3 bases from V and 5 bases from J; junction bases left unmatched: 7. CDR3 coding DNA: TGCGCCAGCAGCCACCGACAGGGGGCTGGGGACGAGCAGTACTTC. It encodes CASSHRQGAGDEQYF.

The chain combines TRBV7-2 with TRBJ2-5; D is perhaps TRBD1 or TRBD2 (5 bases each). CDR3 length: 12 residues. Trimming took off 3 bases at V and 4 bases at J, with 6 bases between the two ends. The V gene's germline CDR1 is SGHTA and CDR2 FQGNSA. CDR3 nucleotides: TGTGCCAGCAGCTTCGGGACAGAGACCCAGTACTTC. Encoded protein: CASSFGTETQYF. The full variable domain, in which reference TRBV7-2 and TRBJ2-5 provide the parts outside the CDR3, is GAGVSQSPSNKVTEKGKDVELRCDPISGHTALYWYRQSLGQGLEFLIYFQGNSAPDKSGLPSDRFSAERTGGSVSTLTIQRTQQEDSAVYLCASSFGTETQYFGPGTRLLVL.

CDR3 protein: CASSLQRGSYEQYF. Here the CDR3 DNA reads TGTGCCAGCAGTTTGCAGCGGGGGAGCTACGAGCAGTACTTC. The rearrangement links TRBV27 to TRBJ2-7, with TRBD2 matching over 8 bases. The V segment lost 3 bases and the J segment 3 bases; nucleotides outside the gene matches: 4. Germline-derived CDR1 and CDR2 are MNHEY and SMNVEV (reference sequence). This CDR3 has 14 residues.

This clonotype has just a few counts. The gene calls are TRBV29-1 and TRBJ2-1; 8 bases match TRBD2. The germline V gene encodes CDR1 SQVTM and CDR2 ANQGSEA. The CDR3 is 15 amino acids. V trimming: 7 bases; J trimming: 4 bases; junction bases outside the gene matches: 12. CDR3 sequence (DNA): TGCAGCGGCCGGGGGGGCCTGAAGGAATACAATGAGCAGTTCTTC. Protein sequence: CSGRGGLKEYNEQFF.

V is TRBV2 and J is TRBJ2-3; D gene ambiguous. Trimming pared 6 bases from V and 6 bases from J, leaving 10 bases between. The CDR3 is made up of 12 amino acids. CDR1 is SNHLY and CDR2 is FYNNEI in the germline V gene. The CDR3 DNA reads as TGTGCCAGCAGGCCTATGGGCGATACGCAGTATTTT. It codes for CASRPMGDTQYF.

The genes are TRBV15 and TRBJ2-5; D unresolved. This CDR3 is built from 13 residues. Germline CDR1 reads LNHNV; CDR2 reads YYDKDF (reference sequence). The V and J ends lost 1 base and 5 bases respectively, with 8 bases between them. The chain's CDR3 is CATSRGLEETQYF. CDR3 DNA sequence: TGTGCCACCAGCAGAGGTCTAGAGGAGACCCAGTACTTC.

This clonotype has a single count. The rearrangement links TRBV7-2 to TRBJ1-6; D not certain. Germline-derived CDR1 and CDR2 are SGHTA and FQGNSA. Trimming left V 7 bases short and J 9 bases short, with 10 bases between. This CDR3 comprises 12 residues. CDR3: CASMSPISPLHF. The CDR3 DNA reads TGTGCCAGCATGAGCCCAATTTCACCCCTCCACTTT. Complete variable domain (other parts from reference TRBV7-2 and TRBJ1-6): GAGVSQSPSNKVTEKGKDVELRCDPISGHTALYWYRQSLGQGLEFLIYFQGNSAPDKSGLPSDRFSAERTGGSVSTLTIQRTQQEDSAVYLCASMSPISPLHFGNGTRLTVT.

In nucleotides, the CDR3 is TGTGCCAGCAGCCAAGATTTAGCGGGGGACAGAGATACGCAGTATTTT. Protein product: CASSQDLAGDRDTQYF. The chain is built from TRBV3-1 and TRBJ2-3, with 9 bases identical to TRBD2. CDR1 and CDR2 (germline): LGHDT, YNNKEL (reference sequence). This CDR3 is built from 16 residues. The junction had 6 bases not matched to a gene; V was cut back by 0 bases and J by 5 bases.

This clonotype was detected only once. The chain is built from TRBV11-2 and TRBJ2-5, with a possible D match to TRBD1 (6 bases). Trimming pared 6 bases from V and 2 bases from J, leaving 16 bases between. CDR1 is SGHAT and CDR2 is FQNNGV in the germline V gene. The CDR3 has 15 residues. The CDR3 is CASRGAAQAQETQYF. The CDR3 nucleotides are TGTGCCAGCAGGGGGGCGGCACAAGCTCAAGAGACCCAGTACTTC.

This clonotype turned up a few times. The genes are TRBV6-1 and TRBJ2-7; D is ambiguous. The CDR3 covers 13 residues. Between the trimmed V and J ends, which lost 7 bases and 0 bases, there was a span of 10 bases. Per the germline V gene, CDR1 is MNHNS and CDR2 is SASEGT. CDR3 sequence: CASTRGSSYEQYF. The CDR3, as DNA: TGTGCCAGCACCCGTGGTTCCTCCTACGAGCAGTACTTC.

The table lists this clonotype with many counts. V usage is TRBV9 and J usage is TRBJ2-7; 8 bases align to TRBD1. In germline, CDR1 is SGDLS, CDR2 YYNGEE. The CDR3 covers 14 residues. With 2 bases clipped from V and 0 bases from J, the junction kept 1 base outside the gene matches. The CDR3 spells CASSVTGDSYEQYF. In DNA form, the CDR3 reads TGTGCCAGCAGCGTGACAGGGGACTCCTACGAGCAGTACTTC.

This clonotype was recorded many times. The V call is TRBV12-3 or TRBV12-4, the J call TRBJ2-5; D uncertain. The CDR3 is made up of 14 amino acids. The germline V and J ends were trimmed by 1 base and 2 bases, with 8 bases remaining between them. The CDR3 reads CASSLDDQQETQYF. In DNA, the CDR3 is TGTGCCAGCAGTTTAGACGACCAACAAGAGACCCAGTACTTC.